This TCR beta chain was sequenced for a study of T cell changes during pregnancy in multiple sclerosis. The V gene lost 3 bases and the J gene lost 0 bases, with 8 bases spanning the gap. The CDR3 runs to 15 residues. In germline, CDR1 is SNHLY, CDR2 FYNNEI. The repertoire was sequenced with immunoSEQ multiplex PCR; TCRdb's copy has only in-frame clones and lacks some. The sample carries about 130,000 clones, about 95% recorded once. The TCR sequence derives from a female donor with multiple sclerosis, enrolled in a pregnancy study. The source material was peripheral blood, sampled after pregnancy. The J gene is TRBJ2-2, the V gene TRBV2; TRBD1 might be the D (6 bases). The CDR3 DNA is TGTGCCAGCAGTGAGAGGGGGACGAACACCGGGGAGCTGTTTTTT. This gives the protein CASSERGTNTGELFF. Based on the CDR3 plus reference TRBV2 and TRBJ2-2, the full variable domain is EPEVTQTPSHQVTQMGQEVILRCVPISNHLYFYWYRQILGQKVEFLVSFYNNEISEKSEIFDDQFSVERPDGSNFTLKIRSTKLEDSAMYFCASSERGTNTGELFFGEGSRLTVL.